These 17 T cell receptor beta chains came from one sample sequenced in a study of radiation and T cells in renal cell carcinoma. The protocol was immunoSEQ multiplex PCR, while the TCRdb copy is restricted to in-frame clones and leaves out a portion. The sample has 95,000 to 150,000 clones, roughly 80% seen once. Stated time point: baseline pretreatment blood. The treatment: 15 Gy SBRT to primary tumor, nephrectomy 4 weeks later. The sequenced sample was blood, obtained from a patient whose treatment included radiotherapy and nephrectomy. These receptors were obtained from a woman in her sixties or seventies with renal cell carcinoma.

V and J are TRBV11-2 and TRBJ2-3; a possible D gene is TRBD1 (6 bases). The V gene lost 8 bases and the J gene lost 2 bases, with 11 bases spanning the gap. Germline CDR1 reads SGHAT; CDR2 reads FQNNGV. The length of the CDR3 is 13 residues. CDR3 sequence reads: CASRGQFTDTQYF. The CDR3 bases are TGTGCCAGCCGCGGACAGTTCACAGATACGCAGTATTTT.

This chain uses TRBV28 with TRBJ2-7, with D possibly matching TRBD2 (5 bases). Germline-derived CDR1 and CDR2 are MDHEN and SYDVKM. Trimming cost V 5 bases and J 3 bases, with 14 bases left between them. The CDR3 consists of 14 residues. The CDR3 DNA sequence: TGTGCCAGCAGTCCCCCCGCGGAGGTCTACGAGCAGTACTTC. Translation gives CASSPPAEVYEQYF.

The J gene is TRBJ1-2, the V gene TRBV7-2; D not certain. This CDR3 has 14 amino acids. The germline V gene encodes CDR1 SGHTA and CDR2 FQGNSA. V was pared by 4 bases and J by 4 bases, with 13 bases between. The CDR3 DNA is TGTGCCAGCAGCTCGACACCTCGGGGCTATGGCTACACCTTC. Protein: CASSSTPRGYGYTF. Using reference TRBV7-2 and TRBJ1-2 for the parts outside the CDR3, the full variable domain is GAGVSQSPSNKVTEKGKDVELRCDPISGHTALYWYRQSLGQGLEFLIYFQGNSAPDKSGLPSDRFSAERTGGSVSTLTIQRTQQEDSAVYLCASSSTPRGYGYTFGSGTRLTVV.

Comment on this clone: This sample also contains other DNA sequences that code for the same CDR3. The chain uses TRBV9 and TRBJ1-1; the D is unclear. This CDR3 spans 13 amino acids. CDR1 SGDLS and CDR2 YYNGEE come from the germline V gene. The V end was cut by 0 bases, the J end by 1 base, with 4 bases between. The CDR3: CASSVGPNTEAFF. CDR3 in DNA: TGTGCCAGCAGCGTAGGACCGAACACTGAAGCTTTCTTT.

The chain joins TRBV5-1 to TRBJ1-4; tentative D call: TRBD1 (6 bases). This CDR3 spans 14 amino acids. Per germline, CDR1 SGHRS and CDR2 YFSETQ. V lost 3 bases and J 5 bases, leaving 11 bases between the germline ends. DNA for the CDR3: TGCGCCAGCAGCTCCTCAGGGGAAAATGAAAAACTGTTTTTT. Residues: CASSSSGENEKLFF. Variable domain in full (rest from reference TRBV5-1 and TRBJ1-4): KAGVTQTPRYLIKTRGQQVTLSCSPISGHRSVSWYQQTPGQGLQFLFEYFSETQRNKGNFPGRFSGRQFSNSRSEMNVSTLELGDSALYLCASSSSGENEKLFFGSGTQLSVL.

The CDR3 sequence: CASGTGRSGYQETQYF. In nucleotides, the CDR3 is TGTGCCAGCGGGACAGGCCGTAGCGGCTACCAAGAGACCCAGTACTTC. The chain is built from TRBV7-9 and TRBJ2-5, with 8 bases fitting TRBD1. CDR3 size: 16 residues. Germline V gene data show CDR1 as SEHNR and CDR2 as FQNEAQ (reference sequence). V was clipped by 8 bases and J by 0 bases; unmatched bases: 11.

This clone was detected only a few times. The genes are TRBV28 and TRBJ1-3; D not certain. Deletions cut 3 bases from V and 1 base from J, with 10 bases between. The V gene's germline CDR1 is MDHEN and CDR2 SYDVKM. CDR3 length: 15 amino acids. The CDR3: CASSLGGRSGNTIYF. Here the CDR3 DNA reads TGTGCCAGCAGTTTGGGAGGACGATCTGGAAACACCATATATTTT. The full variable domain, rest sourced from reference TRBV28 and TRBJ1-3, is DVKVTQSSRYLVKRTGEKVFLECVQDMDHENMFWYRQDPGLGLRLIYFSYDVKMKEKGDIPEGYSVSREKKERFSLILESASTNQTSMYLCASSLGGRSGNTIYFGEGSWLTVV.

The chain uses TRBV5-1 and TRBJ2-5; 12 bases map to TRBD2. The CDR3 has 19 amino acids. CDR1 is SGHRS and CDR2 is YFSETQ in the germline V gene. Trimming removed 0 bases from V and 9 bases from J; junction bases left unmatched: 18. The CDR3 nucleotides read TGCGCCAGCAGCTTGGCTCCTAGCGGGGGGGCAAGGTCAGGAGTGCCCCAGTACTTC. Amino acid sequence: CASSLAPSGGARSGVPQYF.

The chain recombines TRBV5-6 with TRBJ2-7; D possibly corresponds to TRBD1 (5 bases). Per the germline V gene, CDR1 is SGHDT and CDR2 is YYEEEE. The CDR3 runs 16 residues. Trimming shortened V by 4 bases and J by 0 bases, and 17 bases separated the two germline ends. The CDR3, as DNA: TGTGCCAGCAGCGCTCGACAGTTACACCCCTCCTACGAGCAGTACTTC. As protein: CASSARQLHPSYEQYF.

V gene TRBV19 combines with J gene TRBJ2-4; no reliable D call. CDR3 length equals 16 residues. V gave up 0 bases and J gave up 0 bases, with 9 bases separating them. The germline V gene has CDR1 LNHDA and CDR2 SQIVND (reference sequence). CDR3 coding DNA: TGTGCCAGTAGTATAGAGTCCGAGGAAGCCAAAAACATTCAGTACTTC. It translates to CASSIESEEAKNIQYF.

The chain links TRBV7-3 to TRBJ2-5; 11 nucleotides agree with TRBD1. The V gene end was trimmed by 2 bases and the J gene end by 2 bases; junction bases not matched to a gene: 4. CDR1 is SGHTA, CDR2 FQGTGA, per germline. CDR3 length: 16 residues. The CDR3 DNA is TGTGCCAGCAGCTTAGGGACAGGGGGATTTCAAGAGACCCAGTACTTC. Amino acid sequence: CASSLGTGGFQETQYF.

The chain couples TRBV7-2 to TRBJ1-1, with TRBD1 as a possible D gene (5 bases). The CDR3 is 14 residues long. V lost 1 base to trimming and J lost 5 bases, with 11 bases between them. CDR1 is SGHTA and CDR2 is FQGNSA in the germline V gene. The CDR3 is CASSLEGAGTEAFF. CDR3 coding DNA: TGTGCCAGCAGCTTAGAAGGGGCTGGGACTGAAGCTTTCTTT.

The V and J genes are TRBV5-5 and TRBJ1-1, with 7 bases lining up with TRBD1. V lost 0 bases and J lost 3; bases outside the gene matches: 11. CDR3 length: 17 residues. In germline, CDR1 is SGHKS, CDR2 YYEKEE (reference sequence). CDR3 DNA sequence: TGTGCCAGCAGCTTGGTAAGGGGGCTGGGGGATTACACTGAAGCTTTCTTT. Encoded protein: CASSLVRGLGDYTEAFF.

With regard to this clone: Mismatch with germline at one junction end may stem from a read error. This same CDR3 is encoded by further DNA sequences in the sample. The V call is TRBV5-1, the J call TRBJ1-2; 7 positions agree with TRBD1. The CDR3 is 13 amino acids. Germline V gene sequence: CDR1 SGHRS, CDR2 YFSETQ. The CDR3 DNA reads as TGCGCCAGCAGCTTGGCCGGACAGGATGGCTATACCTTC. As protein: CASSLAGQDGYTF.

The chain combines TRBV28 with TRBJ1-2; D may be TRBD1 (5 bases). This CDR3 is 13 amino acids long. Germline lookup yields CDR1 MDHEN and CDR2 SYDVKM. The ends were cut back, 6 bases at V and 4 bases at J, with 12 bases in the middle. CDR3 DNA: TGTGCCAGCAGGGGACGAGGAATCTATGGCTACACCTTC. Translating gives CASRGRGIYGYTF.

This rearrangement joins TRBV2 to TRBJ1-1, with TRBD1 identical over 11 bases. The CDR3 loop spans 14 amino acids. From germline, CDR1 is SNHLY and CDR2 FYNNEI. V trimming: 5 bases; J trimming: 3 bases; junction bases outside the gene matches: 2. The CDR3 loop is CASSTGQGDTEAFF. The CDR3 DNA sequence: TGTGCCAGCAGTACGGGACAGGGGGACACTGAAGCTTTCTTT.

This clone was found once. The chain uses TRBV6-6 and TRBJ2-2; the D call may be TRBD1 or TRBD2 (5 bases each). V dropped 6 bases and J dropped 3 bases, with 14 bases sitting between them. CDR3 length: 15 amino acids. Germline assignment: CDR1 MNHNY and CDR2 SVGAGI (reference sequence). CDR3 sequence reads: CASRPGAYYTGELFF. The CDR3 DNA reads TGTGCCAGCAGGCCCGGGGCATATTACACCGGGGAGCTGTTTTTT.